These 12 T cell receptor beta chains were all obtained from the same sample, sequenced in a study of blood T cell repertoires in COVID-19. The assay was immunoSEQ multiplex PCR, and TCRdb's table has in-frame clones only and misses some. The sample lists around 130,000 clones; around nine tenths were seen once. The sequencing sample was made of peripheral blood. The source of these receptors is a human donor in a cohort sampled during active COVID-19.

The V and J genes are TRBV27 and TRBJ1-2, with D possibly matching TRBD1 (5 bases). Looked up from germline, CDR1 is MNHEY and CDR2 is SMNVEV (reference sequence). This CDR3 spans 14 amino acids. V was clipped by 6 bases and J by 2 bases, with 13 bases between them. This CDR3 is CASSPMGQNYGYTF. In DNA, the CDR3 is TGTGCCAGCAGCCCAATGGGGCAAAACTATGGCTACACCTTC.

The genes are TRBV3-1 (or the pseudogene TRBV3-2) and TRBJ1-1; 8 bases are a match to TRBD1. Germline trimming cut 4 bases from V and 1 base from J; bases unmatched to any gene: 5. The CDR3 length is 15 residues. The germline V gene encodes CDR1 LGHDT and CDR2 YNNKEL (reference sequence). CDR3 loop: CASSPRDRRNTEAFF. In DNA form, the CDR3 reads TGTGCCAGCAGCCCCCGGGACAGGCGGAACACTGAAGCTTTCTTT.

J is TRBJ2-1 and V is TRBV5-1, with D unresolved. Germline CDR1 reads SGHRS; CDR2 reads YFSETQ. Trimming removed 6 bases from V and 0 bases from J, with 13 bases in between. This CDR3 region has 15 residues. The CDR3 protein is CASTFTVSSYNEQFF. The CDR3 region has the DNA TGCGCCAGCACCTTTACGGTGAGCTCCTACAATGAGCAGTTCTTC.

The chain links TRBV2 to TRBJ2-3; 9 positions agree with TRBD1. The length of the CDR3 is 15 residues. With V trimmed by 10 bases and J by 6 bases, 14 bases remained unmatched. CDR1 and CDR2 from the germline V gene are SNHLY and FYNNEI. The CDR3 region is CAISLPGQGLDTQYF. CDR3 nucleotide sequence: TGTGCCATCTCGCTTCCGGGACAGGGTCTTGATACGCAGTATTTT.

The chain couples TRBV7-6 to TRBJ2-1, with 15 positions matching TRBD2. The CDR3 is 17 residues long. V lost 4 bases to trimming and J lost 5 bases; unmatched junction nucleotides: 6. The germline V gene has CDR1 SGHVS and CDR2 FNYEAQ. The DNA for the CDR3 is TGTGCCAGCAGCTACTCGGGACTAGCGGGGGGCCACAATGAGCAGTTCTTC. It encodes CASSYSGLAGGHNEQFF.

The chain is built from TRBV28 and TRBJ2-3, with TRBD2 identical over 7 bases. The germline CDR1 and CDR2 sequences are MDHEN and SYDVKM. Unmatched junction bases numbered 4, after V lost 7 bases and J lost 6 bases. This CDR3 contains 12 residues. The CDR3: CASKWEGDTQYF. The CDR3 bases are TGTGCCAGCAAGTGGGAGGGGGATACGCAGTATTTT.

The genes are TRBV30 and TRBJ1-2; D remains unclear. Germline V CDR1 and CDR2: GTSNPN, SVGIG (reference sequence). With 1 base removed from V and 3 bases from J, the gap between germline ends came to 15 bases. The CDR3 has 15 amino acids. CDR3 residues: CAWSGGRGWDYGYTF. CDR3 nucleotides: TGTGCCTGGAGTGGAGGGCGGGGATGGGACTATGGCTACACCTTC.

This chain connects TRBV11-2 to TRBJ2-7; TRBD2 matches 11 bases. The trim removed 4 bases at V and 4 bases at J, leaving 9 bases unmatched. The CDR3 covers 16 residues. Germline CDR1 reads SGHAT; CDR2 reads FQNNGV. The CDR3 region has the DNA TGTGCCAGCAGCTCCGCCGGGACTAGCGGCAGATACGAGCAGTACTTC. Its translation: CASSSAGTSGRYEQYF.

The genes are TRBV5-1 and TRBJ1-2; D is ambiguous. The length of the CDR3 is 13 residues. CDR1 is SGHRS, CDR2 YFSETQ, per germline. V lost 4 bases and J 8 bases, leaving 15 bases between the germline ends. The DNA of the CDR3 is TGCGCCAGCAGCCCGGTTCGAGGAGAAGGCTACACCTTC. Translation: CASSPVRGEGYTF. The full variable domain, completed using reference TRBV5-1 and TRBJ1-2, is KAGVTQTPRYLIKTRGQQVTLSCSPISGHRSVSWYQQTPGQGLQFLFEYFSETQRNKGNFPGRFSGRQFSNSRSEMNVSTLELGDSALYLCASSPVRGEGYTFGSGTRLTVV.

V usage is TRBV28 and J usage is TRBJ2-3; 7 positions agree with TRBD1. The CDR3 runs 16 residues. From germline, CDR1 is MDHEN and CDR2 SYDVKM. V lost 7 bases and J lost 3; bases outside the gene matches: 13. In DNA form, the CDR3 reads TGTGCCAGCACCCGCACAGGGGTTCGCCCAACAGATACGCAGTATTTT. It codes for CASTRTGVRPTDTQYF. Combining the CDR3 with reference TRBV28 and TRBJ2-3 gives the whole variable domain DVKVTQSSRYLVKRTGEKVFLECVQDMDHENMFWYRQDPGLGLRLIYFSYDVKMKEKGDIPEGYSVSREKKERFSLILESASTNQTSMYLCASTRTGVRPTDTQYFGPGTRLTVL.

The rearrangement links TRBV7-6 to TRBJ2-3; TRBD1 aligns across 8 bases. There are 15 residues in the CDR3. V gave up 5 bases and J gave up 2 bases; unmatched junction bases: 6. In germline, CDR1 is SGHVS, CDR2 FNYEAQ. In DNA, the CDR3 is TGTGCCAGCAGCCATGGACAGGGAAACACAGATACGCAGTATTTT. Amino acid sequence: CASSHGQGNTDTQYF.

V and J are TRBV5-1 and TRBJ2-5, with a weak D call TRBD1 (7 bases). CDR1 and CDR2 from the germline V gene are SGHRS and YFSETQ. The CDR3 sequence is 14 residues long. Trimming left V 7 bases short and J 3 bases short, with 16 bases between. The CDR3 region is CASHQGGRKETQYF. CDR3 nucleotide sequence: TGCGCCAGCCACCAGGGGGGCCGGAAAGAGACCCAGTACTTC.